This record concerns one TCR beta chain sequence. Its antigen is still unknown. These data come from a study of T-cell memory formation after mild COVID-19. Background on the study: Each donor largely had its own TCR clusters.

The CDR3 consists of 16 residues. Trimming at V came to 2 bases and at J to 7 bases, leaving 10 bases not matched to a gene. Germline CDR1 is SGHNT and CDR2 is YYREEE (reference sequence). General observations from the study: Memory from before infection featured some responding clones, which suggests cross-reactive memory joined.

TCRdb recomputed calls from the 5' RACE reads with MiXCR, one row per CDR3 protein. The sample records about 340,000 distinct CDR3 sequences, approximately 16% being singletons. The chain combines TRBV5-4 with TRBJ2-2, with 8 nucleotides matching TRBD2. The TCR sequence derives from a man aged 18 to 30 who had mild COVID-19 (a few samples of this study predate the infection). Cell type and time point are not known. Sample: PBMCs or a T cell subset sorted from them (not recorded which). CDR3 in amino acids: CASSFTGLGENGELFF. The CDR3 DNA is TGTGCCAGCAGCTTCACGGGACTAGGGGAGAACGGGGAGCTGTTTTTT. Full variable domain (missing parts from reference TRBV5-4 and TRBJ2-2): ETGVTQSPTHLIKTRGQQVTLRCSSQSGHNTVSWYQQALGQGPQFIFQYYREEENGRGNFPPRFSGLQFPNYSSELNVNALELDDSALYLCASSFTGLGENGELFFGEGSRLTVL.